This T cell receptor beta chain originates from a study of T cells in localized non-small cell lung cancer. Using immunoSEQ multiplex PCR, the repertoire was profiled, and TCRdb retains in-frame clones only, with some absent. Here the sample spans 8,500 or so clones, around 87% being singletons. General study results and limits: For the top 100 tumor clones, a median about 50 also appeared in adjacent lung. Uninvolved adjacent lung had more T cell clonality than any other tissue, topping tumor.

As regards this clone: Its antigen is unidentified.

The sequencing here drew on peripheral blood, taken before any cancer treatment. The source is a male donor aged 60 or older with stage III lung adenocarcinoma.

The CDR3 DNA reads as TGTGCCAGTAGCCCACAGGGGGGAGAAAATGAAAAACTGTTTTTT. It yields the protein CASSPQGGENEKLFF. The chain uses TRBV19 and TRBJ1-4; 8 bases agree with TRBD1. In germline, CDR1 is LNHDA, CDR2 SQIVND (reference sequence). The V segment lost 6 bases and the J segment 5 bases; nucleotides outside the gene matches: 8. There are 15 residues in the CDR3.